Listed here are 14 T cell receptor beta chains from one sample, sequenced in a study of cytotoxic CD8 clonotypes in ibrutinib-treated CLL. TCRdb's copy holds only in-frame clones and misses some; the assay was immunoSEQ multiplex PCR. This sample yields 130,000 or so clones, of which around three quarters are seen a single time; around 13% belongs to the top ten. The sample in question was PBMCs, obtained after 12 months of ibrutinib treatment. The receptors derive from a human donor with chronic lymphocytic leukemia.

V gene TRBV9 combines with J gene TRBJ1-4; no definite D call. V lost 4 bases and J 3 bases, leaving 4 bases between the germline ends. The CDR3 is made up of 12 amino acids. From germline, CDR1 is SGDLS and CDR2 YYNGEE. The CDR3 bases are TGTGCCAGCAGCTCTGCTAATGAAAAACTGTTTTTT. As protein: CASSSANEKLFF.

This rearrangement joins TRBV7-2 to TRBJ1-4; tentative D call: TRBD1 (6 bases). This CDR3 has 15 amino acids. V lost 5 bases, J lost 2 bases, and 12 bases lay in between. The germline CDR1 and CDR2 sequences are SGHTA and FQGNSA. The CDR3 here is CASSQTGITNEKLFF. The CDR3 DNA reads TGTGCCAGCAGCCAAACAGGGATTACTAATGAAAAACTGTTTTTT.

This rearrangement joins TRBV19 to TRBJ2-1; 11 nucleotides line up with TRBD2. Germline V gene sequence: CDR1 LNHDA, CDR2 SQIVND (reference sequence). Unmatched junction bases numbered 12, after V lost 8 bases and J lost 9 bases. CDR3 size: 15 residues. Here the CDR3 DNA reads TGTGCCAGTCGCGGACTAGCGGGCTCCCGGGGTGAGCAGTTCTTC. As protein: CASRGLAGSRGEQFF.

This chain links TRBV10-3 with TRBJ2-1; 14 positions agree with TRBD2. V trimming: 6 bases; J trimming: 6 bases; junction bases outside the gene matches: 4. This CDR3 has 15 residues. Germline assignment: CDR1 ENHRY and CDR2 SYGVKD. The CDR3 here is CAIRKTSGRVNEQFF. The CDR3 DNA reads TGTGCCATCAGAAAGACTAGCGGGAGGGTCAATGAGCAGTTCTTC.

V is TRBV11-2 and J is TRBJ2-7, with TRBD1 matching 10 bases. Germline assignment: CDR1 SGHAT and CDR2 FQNNGV. The CDR3 has 16 amino acids. V was clipped by 1 base and J by 4 bases; unmatched bases: 7. CDR3 residues: CASSLGRGQGRYEQYF. DNA for the CDR3: TGTGCCAGCAGCTTAGGCCGGGGACAGGGGCGGTACGAGCAGTACTTC.

The chain joins TRBV7-6 to TRBJ1-1; a weak D match, TRBD1 (6 bases). Germline lookup yields CDR1 SGHVS and CDR2 FNYEAQ. Trimming shortened V by 4 bases and J by 0 bases, and 9 bases separated the two germline ends. The CDR3 spans 14 residues. The chain's CDR3 is CASSSGHLNTEAFF. CDR3 DNA sequence: TGTGCCAGCAGCTCGGGACACCTGAACACTGAAGCTTTCTTT.

This clone was counted between two and nine times. The V call is TRBV5-1, the J call TRBJ2-7; TRBD1 might be the D (6 bases). The germline V gene has CDR1 SGHRS and CDR2 YFSETQ. The CDR3 spans 14 residues. Trimming removed 6 bases from V and 3 bases from J, with 16 bases in between. This CDR3 is CASNDLDSIYEQYF. The CDR3 nucleotides read TGCGCCAGCAATGATTTGGACAGTATCTACGAGCAGTACTTC.

This clone appeared once. The chain links TRBV18 to TRBJ2-5; unclear D gene. Per germline, CDR1 KGHSH and CDR2 LQKENI. V dropped 1 base and J dropped 3 bases, with 9 bases sitting between them. This CDR3 spans 14 amino acids. The CDR3 DNA follows: TGTGCCAGCTCACCACTGGGGAATGAAGAGACCCAGTACTTC. Translating it yields CASSPLGNEETQYF.

This sequence joins TRBV6-1 and TRBJ1-2; TRBD1 agrees at 7 bases. The junction had 7 bases not matched to a gene; V was cut back by 3 bases and J by 3 bases. The CDR3 is 15 residues long. Germline loops: CDR1 MNHNS, CDR2 SASEGT. The CDR3, as DNA: TGTGCCAGCAGTGACCTTACGACAGGGCACTATGGCTACACCTTC. Encoded protein: CASSDLTTGHYGYTF.

Note on this clone: An end of the junction differs from the germline gene, which may be a read error. This sequence joins TRBV28 and TRBJ2-5, with D perhaps TRBD1 (5 bases). This CDR3 region has 12 residues. CDR1 is MDHEN, CDR2 SYDVKM, per germline. The CDR3 nucleotides read TGTGCCAGCTGGGGCCCCCGACCCGAAGAAAACTTC. It yields the protein CASWGPRPEENF.

This chain links TRBV13 with TRBJ2-1, with D possibly being TRBD1 (5 bases). This CDR3 has 14 residues. Germline V gene lookup returns CDR1 PRHDT and CDR2 FYEKMQ (reference sequence). With 1 base removed from V and 7 bases from J, the gap between germline ends came to 11 bases. DNA of the CDR3: TGTGCCAGCAGCTTAGCCAGGGCGTCAAATGAGCAGTTCTTC. Its protein product is CASSLARASNEQFF.

This clone is a singleton in its sample. The chain recombines TRBV27 with TRBJ2-5, with TRBD2 matching over 7 bases. The V segment lost 4 bases and the J segment 5 bases; nucleotides outside the gene matches: 4. Germline V gene lookup returns CDR1 MNHEY and CDR2 SMNVEV (reference sequence). This CDR3 spans 13 amino acids. This CDR3 reads CASSYWGGETQYF. The CDR3 nucleotides are TGTGCCAGCAGTTACTGGGGGGGGGAGACCCAGTACTTC.

This clone was detected only a few times. The chain has TRBV5-1 and TRBJ2-7; no reliable D call. Germline V gene sequence: CDR1 SGHRS, CDR2 YFSETQ. There are 14 residues in the CDR3. V gave up 0 bases and J gave up 0 bases, with 7 bases separating them. CDR3 sequence: CASSLDSTSYEQYF. The CDR3 coding sequence is TGCGCCAGCAGCTTGGATAGCACCTCCTACGAGCAGTACTTC.

The J gene is TRBJ2-3, the V gene TRBV6-5, with unresolved D. This CDR3 has 12 residues. Germline lookup yields CDR1 MNHEY and CDR2 SVGAGI. Trimming pared 0 bases from V and 7 bases from J, leaving 5 bases between. The CDR3: CASSYSGYTQYF. The CDR3 DNA reads TGTGCCAGCAGTTACTCGGGGTATACGCAGTATTTT.